This TCR beta chain derives from a study of identical twins. Study results and limitations: Out-of-frame alpha sequences shared by twins showed excess low generation probability.

TCRdb reprocessed the 5' RACE reads with MiXCR, giving one entry per CDR3 protein. The sample shows approximately 700,000 distinct CDR3 sequences, over 5% of them seen only once. CDR1 SEHNR and CDR2 FQNEAQ come from the germline V gene (reference sequence). The length of the CDR3 is 15 residues. Trimming left V 2 bases short and J 5 bases short, with 15 bases between. This clonotype came up a few times. No antigen is known for it. This sequence was found in a man younger than 30 in good health. The sequencing sample was made of naive T cells sorted from blood. J is TRBJ2-5 and V is TRBV7-9; D is uncertain. The CDR3 DNA reads TGTGCCAGCAGCTTACCGCCTACGGAACGGGAGACCCAGTACTTC. Translated: CASSLPPTERETQYF.